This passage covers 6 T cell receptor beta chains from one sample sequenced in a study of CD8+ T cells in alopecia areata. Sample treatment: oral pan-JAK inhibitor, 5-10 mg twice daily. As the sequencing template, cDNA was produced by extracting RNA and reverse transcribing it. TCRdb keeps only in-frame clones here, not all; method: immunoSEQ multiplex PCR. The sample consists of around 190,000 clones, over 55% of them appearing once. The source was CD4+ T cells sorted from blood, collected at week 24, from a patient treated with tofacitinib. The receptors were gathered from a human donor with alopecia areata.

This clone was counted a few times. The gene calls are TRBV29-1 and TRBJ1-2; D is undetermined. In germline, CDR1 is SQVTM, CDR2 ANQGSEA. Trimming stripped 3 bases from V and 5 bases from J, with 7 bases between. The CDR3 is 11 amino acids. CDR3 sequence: CSVDAYYGYTF. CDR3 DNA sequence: TGCAGCGTTGACGCTTATTATGGCTACACCTTC. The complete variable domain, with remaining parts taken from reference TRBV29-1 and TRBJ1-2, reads SAVISQKPSRDICQRGTSLTIQCQVDSQVTMMFWYRQQPGQSLTLIATANQGSEATYESGFVIDKFPISRPNLTFSTLTVSNMSPEDSSIYLCSVDAYYGYTFGSGTRLTVV.

The CDR3 sequence: CASRTLLGGQYF. The CDR3 nucleotides read TGTGCCAGCAGGACGCTACTGGGGGGACAGTACTTC. The V gene is TRBV2, the J gene TRBJ2-5, with D possibly TRBD2 on 6 matching bases. V was trimmed by 6 bases and J by 11 bases, leaving 16 bases between them. This CDR3 region has 12 residues. The germline gives CDR1 SNHLY, CDR2 FYNNEI.

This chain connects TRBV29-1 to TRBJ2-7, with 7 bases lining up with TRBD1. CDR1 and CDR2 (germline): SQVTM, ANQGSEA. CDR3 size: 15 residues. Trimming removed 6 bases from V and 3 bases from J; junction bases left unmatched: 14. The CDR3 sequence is CSVQGWTGANYEQYF. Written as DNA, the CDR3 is TGCAGCGTCCAGGGTTGGACAGGAGCTAACTACGAGCAGTACTTC.

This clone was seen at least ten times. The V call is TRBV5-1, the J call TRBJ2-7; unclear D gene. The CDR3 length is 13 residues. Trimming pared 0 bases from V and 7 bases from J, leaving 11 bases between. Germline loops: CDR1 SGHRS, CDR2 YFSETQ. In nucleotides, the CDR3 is TGCGCCAGCAGCTTGGCCGTAGAAGGGGAGCAGTACTTC. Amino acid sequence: CASSLAVEGEQYF.

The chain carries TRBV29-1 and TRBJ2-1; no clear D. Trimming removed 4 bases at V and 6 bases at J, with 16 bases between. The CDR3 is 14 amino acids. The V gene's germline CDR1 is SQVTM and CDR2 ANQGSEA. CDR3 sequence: CSVVGKMHRNEQFF. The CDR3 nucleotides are TGCAGCGTTGTGGGGAAAATGCATCGCAATGAGCAGTTCTTC.

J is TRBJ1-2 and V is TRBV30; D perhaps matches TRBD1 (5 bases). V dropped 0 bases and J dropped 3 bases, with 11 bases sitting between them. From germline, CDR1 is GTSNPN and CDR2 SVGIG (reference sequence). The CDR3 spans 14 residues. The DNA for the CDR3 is TGTGCCTGGAGTGTAGTGGGGCCCGACTATGGCTACACCTTC. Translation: CAWSVVGPDYGYTF. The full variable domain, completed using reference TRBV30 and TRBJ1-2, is SQTIHQWPATLVQPVGSPLSLECTVEGTSNPNLYWYRQAAGRGLQLLFYSVGIGQISSEVPQNLSASRPQDRQFILSSKKLLLSDSGFYLCAWSVVGPDYGYTFGSGTRLTVV.